The source of this T cell receptor (beta chain) is a study of blood T cell repertoires in COVID-19. Overall study context: The origin of the acute and convalescent COVID-19 samples was the United States, Italy and Spain. T cells, B-cell-depleted T cells, or PBMCs provided the cDNA or gDNA that served as material.

Original processing notes: It was from reference gene primer amplification that nucleated cell counts were estimated. Profiling relied on immunoSEQ multiplex PCR, and the TCRdb table lists in-frame clones only, not all of them. That table is the source of V, J and clone size, and D and trimming were worked out from the DNA. Of around 350,000 clones listed, approximately 86% are singletons. The ends were cut back, 3 bases at V and 4 bases at J, with 12 bases in the middle. CDR1 is LNHDA and CDR2 is SQIVND in the germline V gene (reference sequence). This CDR3 is built from 14 residues. The clonotype was recovered from a human donor in a cohort sampled during active COVID-19. Sequenced sample: peripheral blood. The V and J genes are TRBV19 and TRBJ1-1; D gene uncertain. CDR3 coding DNA: TGTGCCAGTAGTATGAGCTCGTCCCGCACTGAAGCTTTCTTT. This gives the protein CASSMSSSRTEAFF.